This T cell receptor beta chain came from a study of OX40 agonist ivuxolimab in advanced cancers. The wider study: Enrollees could have had prior anti-PD-1, anti-PD-L1 or anti-CTLA-4 therapy, which 35% to 40% had received.

Sequencing used immunoSEQ multiplex PCR; TCRdb keeps in-frame clones, though not all of them. The sample has some 89,000 clones; approximately 79% are singletons. Patients with autoimmune history or systemic immunosuppression were excluded. Drawing of blood for sampling happened at baseline, at cycle 4 day 1, and at cycle 7 day 1. CDR3 length: 15 amino acids. Looked up from germline, CDR1 is MNHEY and CDR2 is SMNVEV (reference sequence). V dropped 8 bases and J dropped 3; count of bases not matched to a gene: 8. Sequencing was performed on CD4+ or CD8+ T cells sorted from blood, taken in a trial of the OX40 agonist ivuxolimab. This sequence originates from an adult with an advanced solid tumor such as melanoma, head and neck, liver or kidney cancer. The chain is built from TRBV27 and TRBJ1-4; TRBD1 aligns across 8 bases. CDR3 amino acids: CASADRGAANEKLFF. In DNA, the CDR3 is TGTGCCAGCGCCGACAGGGGCGCGGCTAATGAAAAACTGTTTTTT.